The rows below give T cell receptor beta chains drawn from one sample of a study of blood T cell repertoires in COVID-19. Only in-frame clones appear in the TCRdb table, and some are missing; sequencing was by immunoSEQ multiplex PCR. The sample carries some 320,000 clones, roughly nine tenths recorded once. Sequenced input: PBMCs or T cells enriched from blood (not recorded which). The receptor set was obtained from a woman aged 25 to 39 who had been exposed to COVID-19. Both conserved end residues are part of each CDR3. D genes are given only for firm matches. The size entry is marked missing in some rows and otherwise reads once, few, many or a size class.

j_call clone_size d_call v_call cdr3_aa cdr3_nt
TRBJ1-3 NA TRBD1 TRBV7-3 CASSQIKGAPIYF TGTGCCAGCAGCCAAATAAAGGGGGCTCCCATATATTTT
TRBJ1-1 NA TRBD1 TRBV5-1 CASSDEDRGVTEAFF TGCGCCAGCAGCGACGAGGACAGGGGAGTTACTGAAGCTTTCTTT
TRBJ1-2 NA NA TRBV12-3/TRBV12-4 CASSLPTGFQTF TGTGCCAGCAGCCTACCTACAGGGTTCCAGACCTTC
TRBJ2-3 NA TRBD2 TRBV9 CASSADRPGLAGVPDTQYF TGTGCCAGCAGCGCGGATCGACCGGGACTAGCGGGGGTTCCAGATACGCAGTATTTT
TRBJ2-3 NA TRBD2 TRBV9 CASSVSSGAPSTDTQYF TGTGCCAGCAGCGTGTCTAGCGGGGCACCCAGCACAGATACGCAGTATTTT
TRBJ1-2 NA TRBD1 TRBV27 CASSTGQGVSGYTF TGTGCCAGCAGTACTGGACAGGGGGTGAGTGGCTACACCTTC
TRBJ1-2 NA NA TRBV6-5 CASTTGGYGYTF TGTGCCAGCACCACGGGGGGGTATGGCTACACCTTC
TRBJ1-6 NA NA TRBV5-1 CASRLGISSGANSPLHF TGCGCCAGCAGGCTTGGAATTTCCTCAGGGGCAAATTCACCCCTCCACTTT
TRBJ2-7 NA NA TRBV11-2 CASSLAGTYEQYF TGTGCCAGCAGCTTAGCAGGGACCTACGAGCAGTACTTC
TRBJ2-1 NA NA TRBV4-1 CASSPTLLEVVYNEQFF TGCGCCAGCAGCCCAACCCTCCTAGAGGTCGTATACAATGAGCAGTTCTTC
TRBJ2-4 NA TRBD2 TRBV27 CASRTSGNIQYF TGTGCCAGTCGGACTAGCGGAAACATTCAGTACTTC
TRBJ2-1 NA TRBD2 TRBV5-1 CASSLGETSGGANEQFF TGCGCCAGCAGCTTAGGGGAGACTAGCGGGGGGGCAAATGAGCAGTTCTTC
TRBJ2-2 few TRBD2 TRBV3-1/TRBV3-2 CASSRSGGTGELFF TGTGCCAGCAGCCGTAGCGGGGGCACCGGGGAGCTGTTTTTT
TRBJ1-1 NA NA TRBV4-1 CASSRIEDTEAFF TGCGCCAGCAGCCGGATTGAGGACACTGAAGCTTTCTTT
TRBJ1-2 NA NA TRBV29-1 CSVEAGERYGYTF TGCAGCGTTGAGGCAGGGGAAAGGTATGGCTACACCTTC
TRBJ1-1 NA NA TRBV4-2 CASSRPIDSDTEAFF TGTGCCAGCAGCCGTCCCATCGACAGTGATACTGAAGCTTTCTTT
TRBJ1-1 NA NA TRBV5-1 CASSSKSQALVVTEAFF TGCGCCAGCAGCTCAAAATCACAGGCCCTGGTGGTCACTGAAGCTTTCTTT
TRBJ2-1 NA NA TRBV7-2 CASSLTTGVLGQQFF TGTGCCAGCAGCTTAACGACAGGTGTTCTAGGCCAGCAGTTCTTC
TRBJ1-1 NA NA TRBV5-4 CASRRGGALNTEAFF TGTGCCAGCAGACGGGGGGGGGCCTTGAACACTGAAGCTTTCTTT
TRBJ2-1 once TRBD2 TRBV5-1 CASSTPGRDEQFF TGCGCCAGCAGCACCCCGGGGAGGGACGAGCAGTTCTTC
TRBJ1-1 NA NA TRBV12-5 CASGLQGNTEAFF TGTGCTAGTGGTTTGCAGGGGAACACTGAAGCTTTCTTT
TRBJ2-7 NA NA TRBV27 CASSLDSFAYEQYF TGTGCCAGCTCCTTGGACAGTTTTGCCTACGAGCAGTACTTC
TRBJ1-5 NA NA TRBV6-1 CASSEQGGGNQPQHF TGTGCCAGCAGTGAACAGGGAGGGGGAAATCAGCCCCAGCATTTT
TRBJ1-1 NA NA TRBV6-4 CASSVDALGWLGNTEAFF TGTGCCAGCAGTGTTGATGCCTTAGGATGGCTGGGCAACACTGAAGCTTTCTTT
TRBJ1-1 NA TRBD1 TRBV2 CASRIRDRGKNTEAFF TGTGCCAGCAGGATCCGGGACAGGGGTAAAAACACTGAAGCTTTCTTT
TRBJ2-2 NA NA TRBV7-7 CASSFAPRGTGELFF TGTGCCAGCAGCTTTGCCCCTCGAGGGACCGGGGAGCTGTTTTTT
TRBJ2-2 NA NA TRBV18 CASSPRGGDGELFF TGTGCCAGCTCACCACGAGGAGGGGACGGGGAGCTGTTTTTT
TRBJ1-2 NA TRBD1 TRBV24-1 CATSDPDRGNYGYTF TGTGCCACCAGTGACCCGGACAGGGGTAACTATGGCTACACCTTC
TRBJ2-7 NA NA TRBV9 CASSVGTSQNYEQYF TGTGCCAGCAGCGTAGGTACTAGCCAGAACTACGAGCAGTACTTC
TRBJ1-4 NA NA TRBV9 CASSVEVPAELFF TGTGCCAGCAGCGTAGAAGTTCCCGCGGAACTGTTTTTT
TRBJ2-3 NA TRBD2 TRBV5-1 CASRTTSGTDTQYF TGCGCCAGCCGGACGACTAGCGGTACAGATACGCAGTATTTT
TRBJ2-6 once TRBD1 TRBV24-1 CATQPGQGAPGANVLTF TGTGCCACCCAACCGGGACAGGGGGCACCAGGGGCCAACGTCCTGACTTTC
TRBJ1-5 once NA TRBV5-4 CASSLRPGFSQPQHF TGTGCCAGCAGCTTGCGGCCAGGCTTCTCTCAGCCCCAGCATTTT
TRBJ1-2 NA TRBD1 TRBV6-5 CASRVGQNINYGYTF TGTGCCAGCAGAGTGGGACAGAATATTAACTATGGCTACACCTTC
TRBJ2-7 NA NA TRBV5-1 CASSQNLGGEQYF TGCGCCAGCAGCCAAAACCTAGGGGGCGAGCAGTACTTC
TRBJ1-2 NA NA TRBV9 CASSDRQNYGYTF TGTGCCAGCAGCGACCGACAGAACTATGGCTACACCTTC
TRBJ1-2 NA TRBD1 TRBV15 CATQTGSRYGYTF TGTGCCACCCAGACAGGGAGTCGGTATGGCTACACCTTC
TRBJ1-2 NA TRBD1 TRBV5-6 CASSNNPGGSGYTF TGTGCCAGCAGCAACAACCCAGGGGGGAGTGGCTACACCTTC
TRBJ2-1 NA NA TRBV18 CASSRQEVDEQFF TGTGCCAGCTCAAGACAGGAGGTCGATGAGCAGTTCTTC
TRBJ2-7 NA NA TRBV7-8 CASSFGMGGRYEQYF TGTGCCAGCAGCTTCGGGATGGGGGGGCGCTACGAGCAGTACTTC
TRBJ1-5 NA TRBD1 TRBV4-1 CASSSFGTVNQPQHF TGCGCCAGCAGCTCGTTTGGGACAGTTAATCAGCCCCAGCATTTT
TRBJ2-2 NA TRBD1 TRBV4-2 CASSLRQGDTGELFF TGTGCCAGCAGCCTCCGACAGGGAGACACCGGGGAGCTGTTTTTT
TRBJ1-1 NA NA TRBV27 CASSPLSLNTEAFF TGTGCCAGCAGCCCCCTTAGCCTGAACACTGAAGCTTTCTTT
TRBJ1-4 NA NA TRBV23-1 CASSQNPRAATNEKLFF TGCGCCAGCAGTCAAAATCCGCGGGCTGCAACTAATGAAAAACTGTTTTTT
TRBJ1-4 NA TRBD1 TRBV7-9 CASSHRGMGEKLFF TGTGCCAGCAGCCACAGGGGAATGGGTGAAAAACTGTTTTTT
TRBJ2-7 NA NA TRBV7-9 CASSTGTGPYEQYF TGTGCCAGCAGCACAGGGACGGGACCTTACGAGCAGTACTTC
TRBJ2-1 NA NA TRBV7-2 CASSGRVQGGYNEQFF TGTGCCAGCAGCGGGCGGGTCCAGGGGGGCTACAATGAGCAGTTCTTC
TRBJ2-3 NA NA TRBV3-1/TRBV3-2 CASSSKGWGASTDTQYF TGTGCCAGCAGCTCCAAAGGTTGGGGAGCTAGCACAGATACGCAGTATTTT
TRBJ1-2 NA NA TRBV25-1 CASRRDKEANYGYTF TGTGCCAGCAGGAGGGACAAGGAAGCTAACTATGGCTACACCTTC
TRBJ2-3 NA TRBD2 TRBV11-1 CASSPRGGAYVSTQYF TGTGCCAGCAGCCCCCGGGGGGGGGCCTACGTGAGTACGCAGTATTTT
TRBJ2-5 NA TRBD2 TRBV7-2 CASSLGGGAFETQYF TGTGCCAGCAGCTTAGGCGGGGGGGCTTTTGAGACCCAGTACTTC
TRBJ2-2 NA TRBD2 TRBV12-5 CASGPWTSGNTGELFF TGTGCTAGTGGTCCCTGGACTAGCGGGAACACCGGGGAGCTGTTTTTT
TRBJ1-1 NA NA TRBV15 CATSRGYTGPSSGAFF TGTGCCACCAGCAGGGGGTACACAGGGCCCTCGAGTGGAGCTTTCTTT
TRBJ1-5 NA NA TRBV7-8 CASSPEQSPNQPQHF TGTGCCAGCAGCCCAGAACAGAGCCCAAATCAGCCCCAGCATTTT
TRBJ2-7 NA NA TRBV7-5 CARSAGVFDEQYF TGTGCCAGAAGCGCCGGAGTTTTCGACGAGCAGTACTTC